This is a list of T cell receptor beta chains from one sample in a study of blood T cell repertoires in COVID-19. TCRdb keeps only in-frame clones here, not all; method: immunoSEQ multiplex PCR. The profile covers more than 200,000 clones, with about nine tenths appearing a single time and approximately 2% taken by the ten largest. What was sequenced was PBMCs or T cells enriched from blood (not recorded which). All receptors derive from a woman younger than 35 who had recovered from COVID-19. Both conserved end residues are part of each CDR3. D genes are given only for firm matches. The size of a clone is reported for some rows only, either as once, few or many, or as a class for expanded clones.

d_call | j_call | v_call | clone_size | cdr3_nt | cdr3_aa
TRBD2 | TRBJ2-3 | TRBV6-2/TRBV6-3 | NA | TGTGCCAGCAGCCGGCGGGAGGCAGATACGCAGTATTTT | CASSRREADTQYF
NA | TRBJ1-2 | TRBV11-3 | NA | TGTGCCAGCAGCTCCCGTTCGGTATCTGATGGCTACACCTTC | CASSSRSVSDGYTF
TRBD2 | TRBJ2-2 | TRBV5-4 | NA | TGTGCCAGCAGCTACGGACTAGCGGGGGGGAACACCGGGGAGCTGTTTTTT | CASSYGLAGGNTGELFF
TRBD1 | TRBJ2-7 | TRBV7-2 | NA | TGTGCCAGCAGCTTAGACAATAGGGACAGGTTCTACGAGCAGTACTTC | CASSLDNRDRFYEQYF
NA | TRBJ1-5 | TRBV28 | few | TGTGCCAGCAGCACAGGGATGAAAGAGCCCCAGCATTTT | CASSTGMKEPQHF
NA | TRBJ1-6 | TRBV19 | NA | TGTGCCAGTAGTATAGATGTACGGGTTGATAATTCACCCCTCCACTTT | CASSIDVRVDNSPLHF
TRBD1 | TRBJ1-4 | TRBV4-3 | NA | TGCGCCAGCAGCTCCTCCGGACAGGGTAATGAAAAACTGTTTTTT | CASSSSGQGNEKLFF
NA | TRBJ1-2 | TRBV19 | NA | TGTGCCAGTAGTATTGCCGGCTATGGCTACACCTTC | CASSIAGYGYTF
NA | TRBJ1-1 | TRBV6-5 | NA | TGTGCCAGCAGCCCACAGGAACACACTGAAGCTTTCTTT | CASSPQEHTEAFF
TRBD1 | TRBJ1-5 | TRBV18 | NA | TGTGCCAGCTCCCCGACAGGGAAAAATCAGCCCCAGCATTTT | CASSPTGKNQPQHF
TRBD1 | TRBJ1-1 | TRBV19 | NA | TGTGCCAGTAGGAAAAACGACAGGGTGAGTACTGAAGCTTTCTTT | CASRKNDRVSTEAFF
NA | TRBJ1-2 | TRBV10-1 | NA | TGCGCCAGCACCGTAAAGTACGGGAGCCATGGCTACACCTTC | CASTVKYGSHGYTF
TRBD1 | TRBJ2-4 | TRBV29-1 | few | TGCAGCGTTTACGGGGCAGGGGGCAGTTCCAAAAACATTCAGTACTTC | CSVYGAGGSSKNIQYF
NA | TRBJ2-1 | TRBV24-1 | NA | TGTGCCACCAGTGATGAGGACAGGTGGGGGGCCTACAATGAGCAGTTCTTC | CATSDEDRWGAYNEQFF
TRBD2 | TRBJ2-1 | TRBV10-3 | NA | TGTGCCATCAGTGAGTTCGGACTAGCGGGAGCCGAGCAGTTCTTC | CAISEFGLAGAEQFF
NA | TRBJ1-5 | TRBV19 | few | TGTGCCAGTAGTATACCGGGGAGGGTTGAGGGTCAGCCCCAGCATTTT | CASSIPGRVEGQPQHF
NA | TRBJ2-5 | TRBV11-3 | NA | TGTGCCAGCAGCTTTTCCCCTGTTGACCAAGAGACCCAGTACTTC | CASSFSPVDQETQYF
NA | TRBJ1-5 | TRBV4-2 | NA | TGTGCCAGCAGCCAAGGAGGAGGGTTAAGCAATCAGCCCCAGCATTTT | CASSQGGGLSNQPQHF
NA | TRBJ2-1 | TRBV7-9 | NA | TGTGCCACCCGAGAGGGGGAAGGTTATTACAATGAGCAGTTCTTC | CATREGEGYYNEQFF
TRBD1 | TRBJ2-7 | TRBV28 | NA | TGTGCCACGCGACAGGGGGGCGACTACGAGCAGTACTTC | CATRQGGDYEQYF
NA | TRBJ1-2 | TRBV12-3/TRBV12-4 | NA | TGTGCCAGCAGTAAAGAGGGAGAGGGCTACACCTTC | CASSKEGEGYTF
NA | TRBJ1-2 | TRBV24-1 | NA | TGTGCCACCAGTGAGGGTACAGGGAACTATGGCTACACCTTC | CATSEGTGNYGYTF
NA | TRBJ2-7 | TRBV6-5 | NA | TGTGCCAGTATAGAAGGGGTGCCCCTGGGCGAGCAGTACTTC | CASIEGVPLGEQYF
TRBD1 | TRBJ2-2 | TRBV6-4 | few | TGTGCCAGCAGCCCCGGGACAGGGGACACCGGGGAGCTGTTTTTT | CASSPGTGDTGELFF